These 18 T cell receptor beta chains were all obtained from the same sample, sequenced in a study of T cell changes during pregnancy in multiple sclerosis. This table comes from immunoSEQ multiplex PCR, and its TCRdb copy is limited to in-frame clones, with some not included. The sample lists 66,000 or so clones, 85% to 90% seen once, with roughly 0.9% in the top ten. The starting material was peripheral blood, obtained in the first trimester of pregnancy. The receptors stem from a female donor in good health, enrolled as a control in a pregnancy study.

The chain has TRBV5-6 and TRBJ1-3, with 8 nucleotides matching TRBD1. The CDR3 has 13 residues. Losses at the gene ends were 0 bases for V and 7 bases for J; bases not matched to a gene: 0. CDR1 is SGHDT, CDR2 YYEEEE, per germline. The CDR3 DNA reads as TGTGCCAGCAGCTTGGGACAGGGGAACACCATATATTTT. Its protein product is CASSLGQGNTIYF.

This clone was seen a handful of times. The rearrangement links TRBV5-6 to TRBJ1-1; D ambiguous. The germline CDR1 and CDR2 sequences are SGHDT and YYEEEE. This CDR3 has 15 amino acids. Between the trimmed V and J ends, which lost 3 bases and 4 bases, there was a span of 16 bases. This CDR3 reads CASSSLAGEGTEAFF. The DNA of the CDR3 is TGTGCCAGCAGCTCTTTAGCGGGAGAGGGCACTGAAGCTTTCTTT.

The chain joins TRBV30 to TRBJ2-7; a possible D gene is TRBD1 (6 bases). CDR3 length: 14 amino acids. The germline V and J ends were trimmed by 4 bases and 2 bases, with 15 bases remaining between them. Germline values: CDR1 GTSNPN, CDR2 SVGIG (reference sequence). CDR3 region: CAWNSKDRTYEQYF. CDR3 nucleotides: TGTGCCTGGAATTCAAAGGACAGAACCTACGAGCAGTACTTC.

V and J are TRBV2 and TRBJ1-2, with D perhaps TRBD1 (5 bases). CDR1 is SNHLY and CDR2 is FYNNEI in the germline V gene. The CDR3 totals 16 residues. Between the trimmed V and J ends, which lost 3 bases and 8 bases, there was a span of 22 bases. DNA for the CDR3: TGTGCCAGCAGTGATGGTGGGGCCGCCGGTTTTAAGGGCTACACCTTC. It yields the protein CASSDGGAAGFKGYTF.

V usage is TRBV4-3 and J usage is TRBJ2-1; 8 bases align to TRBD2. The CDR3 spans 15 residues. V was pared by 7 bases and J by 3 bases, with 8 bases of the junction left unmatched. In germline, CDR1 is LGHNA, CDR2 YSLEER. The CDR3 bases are TGCGCCAGCACCCGCGTGCGGGGGGACTACAATGAGCAGTTCTTC. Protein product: CASTRVRGDYNEQFF.

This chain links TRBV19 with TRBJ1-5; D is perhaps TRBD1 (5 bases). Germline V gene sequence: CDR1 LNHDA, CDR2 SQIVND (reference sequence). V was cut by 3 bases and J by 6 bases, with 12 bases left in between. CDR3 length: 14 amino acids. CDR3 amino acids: CASSISGPGQPQHF. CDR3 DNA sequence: TGTGCCAGTAGTATTTCAGGGCCTGGTCAGCCCCAGCATTTT.

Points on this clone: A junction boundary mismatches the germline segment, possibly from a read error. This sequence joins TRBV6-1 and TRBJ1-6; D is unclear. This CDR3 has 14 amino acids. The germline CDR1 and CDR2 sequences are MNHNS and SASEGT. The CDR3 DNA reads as TGTGCCAGCAGACGGACGGACTATGATTCACCCCTCCACTTT. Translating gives CASRRTDYDSPLHF.

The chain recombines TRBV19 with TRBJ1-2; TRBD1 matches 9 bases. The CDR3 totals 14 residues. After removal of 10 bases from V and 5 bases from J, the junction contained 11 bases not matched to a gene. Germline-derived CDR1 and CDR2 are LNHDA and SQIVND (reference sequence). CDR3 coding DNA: TGTGCCACCACTAGTCGGGACAGGGATTATGGCTACACCTTC. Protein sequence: CATTSRDRDYGYTF.

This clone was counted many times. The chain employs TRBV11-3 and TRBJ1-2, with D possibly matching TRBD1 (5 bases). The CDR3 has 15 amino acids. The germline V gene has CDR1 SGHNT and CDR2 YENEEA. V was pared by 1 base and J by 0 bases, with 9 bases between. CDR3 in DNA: TGTGCCAGCAGCTTAGGAACAGGAGCTAACTATGGCTACACCTTC. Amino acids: CASSLGTGANYGYTF.

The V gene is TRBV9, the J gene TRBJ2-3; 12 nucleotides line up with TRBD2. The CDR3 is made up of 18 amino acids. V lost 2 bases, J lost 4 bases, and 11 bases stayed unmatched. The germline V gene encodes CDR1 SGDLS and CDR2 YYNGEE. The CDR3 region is CASSVVLAGGQGADTQYF. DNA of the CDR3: TGTGCCAGCAGCGTCGTACTAGCGGGGGGCCAGGGTGCAGATACGCAGTATTTT.

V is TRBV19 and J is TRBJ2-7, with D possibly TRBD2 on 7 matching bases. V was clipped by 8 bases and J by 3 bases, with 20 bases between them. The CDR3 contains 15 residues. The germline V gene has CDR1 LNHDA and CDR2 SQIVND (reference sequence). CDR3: CASSQLRGGGYEQYF. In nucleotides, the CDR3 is TGTGCCAGTTCCCAACTAAGGGGAGGGGGCTACGAGCAGTACTTC.

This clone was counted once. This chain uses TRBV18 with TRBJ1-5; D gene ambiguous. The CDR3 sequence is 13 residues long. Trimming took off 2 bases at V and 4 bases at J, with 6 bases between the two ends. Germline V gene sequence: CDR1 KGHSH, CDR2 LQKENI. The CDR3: CASSPVRNQPQHF. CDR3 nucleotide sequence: TGTGCCAGCTCACCAGTGAGGAATCAGCCCCAGCATTTT.

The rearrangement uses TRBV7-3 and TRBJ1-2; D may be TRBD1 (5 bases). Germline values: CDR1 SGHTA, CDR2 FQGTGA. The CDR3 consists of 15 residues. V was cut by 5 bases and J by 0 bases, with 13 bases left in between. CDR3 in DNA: TGTGCCAGCAGCCCCTCGACAGACTCTAACTATGGCTACACCTTC. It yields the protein CASSPSTDSNYGYTF.

This CDR3 reads CAITPGILTGTDTQYF. CDR3 in DNA: TGTGCCATCACCCCGGGAATCCTCACCGGCACAGATACGCAGTATTTT. This chain joins TRBV10-3 and TRBJ2-3; a weak D match, TRBD2 (5 bases). The ends were cut back, 7 bases at V and 1 base at J, with 18 bases in the middle. This CDR3 region has 16 residues. Germline V CDR1 and CDR2: ENHRY, SYGVKD.

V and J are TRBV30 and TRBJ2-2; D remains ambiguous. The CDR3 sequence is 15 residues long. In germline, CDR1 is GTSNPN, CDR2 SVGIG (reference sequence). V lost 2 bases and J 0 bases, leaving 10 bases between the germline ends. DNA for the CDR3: TGTGCCTGGAGTTATCTTGGCCCGAACACCGGGGAGCTGTTTTTT. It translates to CAWSYLGPNTGELFF.

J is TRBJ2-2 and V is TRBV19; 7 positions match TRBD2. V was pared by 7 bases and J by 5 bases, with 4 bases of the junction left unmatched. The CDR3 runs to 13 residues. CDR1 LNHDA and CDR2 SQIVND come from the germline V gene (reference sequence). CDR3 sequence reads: CASNGLVTGELFF. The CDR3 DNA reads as TGTGCCAGTAACGGACTAGTGACCGGGGAGCTGTTTTTT.

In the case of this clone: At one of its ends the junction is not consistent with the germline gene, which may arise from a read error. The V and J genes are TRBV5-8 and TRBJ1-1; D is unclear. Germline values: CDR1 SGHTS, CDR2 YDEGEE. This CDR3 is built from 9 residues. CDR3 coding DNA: TGTGCCAGCAGCTTGGACTTCCTATTT. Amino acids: CASSLDFLF.

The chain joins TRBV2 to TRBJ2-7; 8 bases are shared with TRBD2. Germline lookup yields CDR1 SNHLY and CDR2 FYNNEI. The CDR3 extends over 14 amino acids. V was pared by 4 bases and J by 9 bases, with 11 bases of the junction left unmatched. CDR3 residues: CASSGSGGGFGQYF. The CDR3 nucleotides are TGTGCCAGCAGTGGAAGCGGGGGAGGCTTTGGGCAGTACTTC.